This TCR beta chain came from a study of T cell repertoires in cytomegalovirus infection. Study context: Both CMV infection and a matching HLA type were indicated by public TCR beta signatures.

This clonotype was counted ten times or more. CDR3 size: 23 residues. The ends lost 0 bases at V and 0 bases at J; junction bases unmatched: 20. Germline lookup yields CDR1 SGHVS and CDR2 FNYEAQ. One entry per CDR3 protein, called by TCRdb with MiXCR from the reads. The sample consists of nearly 650,000 distinct CDR3 sequences, roughly a quarter of them appearing once. Material for sequencing was CD8+ T cells from PBMCs. The chain combines TRBV7-6 with TRBJ2-3, with TRBD2 identical over 11 bases. This receptor was obtained from a human donor in good health (CMV status not recorded). Some clones in this sample may be carry-over from other donors' samples. Here the CDR3 DNA reads TGTGCCAGCAGCTTAGCCCCCCTCGGTATAGCGGGGGGGATGGGAGAGAGCACAGATACGCAGTATTTT. Its protein is CASSLAPLGIAGGMGESTDTQYF.